This section outlines one TCR beta chain sequence together with its context. Its antigen is as yet unknown. The data are from a study of cytomegalovirus exposure and HLA in healthy donors. The CDR3 contains 13 residues. The germline V gene has CDR1 SGHRS and CDR2 YFSETQ. V shed 4 bases and J 8 bases; nucleotides not matched to a gene: 3. The PCR had 60 Vbeta and 13 Jbeta primers. The protocol was immunoSEQ multiplex PCR, while the TCRdb copy is restricted to in-frame clones and leaves out a portion. Counted here are under 200,000 clones, under 80% occurring once; the ten biggest clones make up around 4%. Study conclusions and caveats: A missense DCLRE1C variant was associated with V- and J-gene trimming of TCR beta chains in a later analysis, and an independent cohort replicated the association.

The rearrangement links TRBV5-1 to TRBJ1-6, with 7 bases aligning to TRBD1. This clonotype was sampled from a man aged 35 to 55 in good health and CMV-seronegative. Sequenced: PBMCs. CDR3 in DNA: TGCGCCAGCAGCCGCGACAGGGATTCACCCCTCCACTTT. Encoded protein: CASSRDRDSPLHF.